The 8 T cell receptor beta chains below come from one sample, sequenced in a study of cytomegalovirus exposure and HLA in healthy donors. The table came from immunoSEQ multiplex PCR; TCRdb's copy has only in-frame clones and leaves some out. The sample lists about 100,000 clones; approximately 94% were seen once. Sequencing used PBMCs. Source of these receptors: a woman aged 18 to 35 in good health and CMV-seronegative.

The J gene is TRBJ2-5, the V gene TRBV6-5, with TRBD2 matching over 11 bases. Germline CDR1 reads MNHEY; CDR2 reads SVGAGI. There are 15 residues in the CDR3. The trim removed 6 bases at V and 6 bases at J, leaving 9 bases unmatched. The CDR3 spells CASSSGIAGGKTQYF. In nucleotides, the CDR3 is TGTGCCAGCAGCTCAGGAATAGCGGGGGGGAAGACCCAGTACTTC.

This clone was seen once. The V and J genes are TRBV7-2 and TRBJ2-7; 15 bases map to TRBD2. Losses at the gene ends were 1 base for V and 2 bases for J; bases not matched to a gene: 9. Germline CDR1 reads SGHTA; CDR2 reads FQGNSA. This CDR3 spans 19 amino acids. The CDR3 region is CASSLGGTSGGPLAYEQYF. CDR3 coding DNA: TGTGCCAGCAGCTTAGGAGGGACTAGCGGGGGGCCCTTAGCCTACGAGCAGTACTTC. The full variable domain, its missing parts supplied by reference TRBV7-2 and TRBJ2-7, is GAGVSQSPSNKVTEKGKDVELRCDPISGHTALYWYRQSLGQGLEFLIYFQGNSAPDKSGLPSDRFSAERTGGSVSTLTIQRTQQEDSAVYLCASSLGGTSGGPLAYEQYFGPGTRLTVT.

V gene TRBV7-3 combines with J gene TRBJ1-4; TRBD1 might be the D (5 bases). Trimming took off 0 bases at V and 7 bases at J, with 12 bases between the two ends. The CDR3 is made up of 15 amino acids. The V gene's germline CDR1 is SGHTA and CDR2 FQGTGA. The CDR3 DNA sequence: TGTGCCAGCAGCTTAACAGGGGCAATAAGTGAAAAACTGTTTTTT. This translates into CASSLTGAISEKLFF.

This chain uses TRBV18 with TRBJ2-7, with a tentative D call TRBD1 (6 bases). Germline CDR1 is KGHSH and CDR2 is LQKENI. CDR3 size: 15 residues. Trimming removed 3 bases at V and 8 bases at J, with 20 bases between. The DNA for the CDR3 is TGTGCCAGCTCACCCAACGGACAGAGTTATGGGAAGCAGTACTTC. Translating gives CASSPNGQSYGKQYF.

The gene calls are TRBV4-1 and TRBJ1-3; D uncertain. The V gene's germline CDR1 is MGHRA and CDR2 YSYEKL. The CDR3 extends over 13 amino acids. Trimming took 4 bases from V and 4 from J, leaving 8 bases between them. CDR3 DNA: TGCGCCAGCAGCCCGGAGGCCGGAAACACCATATATTTT. Its translation is CASSPEAGNTIYF.

This clone was detected only once. The gene calls are TRBV5-1 and TRBJ2-7; 8 bases fit TRBD2. V was clipped by 4 bases and J by 4 bases; unmatched bases: 7. Germline V gene data show CDR1 as SGHRS and CDR2 as YFSETQ. The CDR3 contains 14 residues. The chain's CDR3 is CASSPYSGIYEQYF. The CDR3 region has the DNA TGCGCCAGCAGCCCCTATAGCGGGATATACGAGCAGTACTTC.

This clone was found once. This chain links TRBV2 with TRBJ1-1; 7 bases are shared with TRBD1. V lost 3 bases, J lost 11 bases, and 9 bases stayed unmatched. This CDR3 is 13 amino acids long. CDR1 is SNHLY and CDR2 is FYNNEI in the germline V gene. The CDR3 is CASSDTGVWEAFF. CDR3 nucleotide sequence: TGTGCCAGCAGTGATACAGGGGTTTGGGAGGCTTTCTTT.

CDR3 DNA: TGCGCCAGCAGCTTGCGGGCTAGCGCGAACACCGGGGAGCTGTTTTTT. Its protein is CASSLRASANTGELFF. The chain joins TRBV5-1 to TRBJ2-2, with a possible D match to TRBD2 (6 bases). The CDR3 loop spans 16 amino acids. Trimming removed 1 base at V and 0 bases at J, with 10 bases between. Germline CDR1 SGHRS, CDR2 YFSETQ.